These 11 T cell receptor beta chains were sequenced from one sample in a study of identical twins. MiXCR, applied by TCRdb to the 5' RACE reads, yields one record per CDR3 protein. Of hundreds of thousands of distinct CDR3 sequences listed, 10% to 15% are singletons. This sample was also put to use in a study of yellow fever vaccine responses in identical twins.

Material for sequencing was PBMCs. These receptors all come from a woman in her late teens or twenties in good health.

V usage is TRBV20-1 and J usage is TRBJ2-3; D may be TRBD1 (6 bases). V gave up 3 bases and J gave up 4 bases, with 32 bases separating them. The CDR3 runs 20 residues. Germline assignment: CDR1 DFQATT and CDR2 SNEGSKA (reference sequence). CDR3 nucleotide sequence: TGCAGTGCTAGTGGACCCATTAGGGGGAGAGAAGGGGTTCTCCCAGATACGCAGTATTTT. It yields the protein CSASGPIRGREGVLPDTQYF.

This sequence joins TRBV7-8 and TRBJ2-2; 9 bases are shared with TRBD2. Unmatched junction bases numbered 9, after V lost 8 bases and J lost 5 bases. This CDR3 comprises 15 residues. In germline, CDR1 is SGHVS, CDR2 FQNEAQ. CDR3 amino acids: CASAKLAGGTGELFF. The CDR3 coding sequence is TGTGCCAGCGCAAAACTAGCGGGCGGGACCGGGGAGCTGTTTTTT.

The V gene is TRBV7-9, the J gene TRBJ2-7; possibly TRBD1 for D (6 bases). Trimming took 4 bases from V and 3 from J, leaving 19 bases between them. This CDR3 has 16 residues. Germline-derived CDR1 and CDR2 are SEHNR and FQNEAQ (reference sequence). This chain's CDR3 is CASSSQSRDRIYEQYV. The CDR3 DNA reads as TGTGCCAGCAGCTCACAATCCAGAGACAGGATCTACGAGCAGTACGTC.

Many counts were recorded for this clonotype. This chain links TRBV11-2 with TRBJ2-1, with D possibly matching TRBD2 (5 bases). The CDR3 has 13 amino acids. V gave up 1 base and J gave up 9 bases, with 10 bases separating them. Germline CDR1 SGHAT, CDR2 FQNNGV. As DNA, the CDR3 is TGTGCCAGCAGCTTAGTCCTCGGAGGTGAGCAGTTCTTC. This codes for CASSLVLGGEQFF.

The gene calls are TRBV27 and TRBJ2-1, with TRBD2 as a possible D gene (6 bases). The V end was cut by 9 bases, the J end by 6 bases, with 21 bases between. Germline loops: CDR1 MNHEY, CDR2 SMNVEV (reference sequence). CDR3 size: 15 residues. CDR3 region: CASSTGTLAGNEQFF. The DNA of the CDR3 is TGTGCCAGTTCTACCGGGACTCTGGCAGGCAATGAGCAGTTCTTC.

The chain employs TRBV15 and TRBJ1-5; D gene ambiguous. The CDR3 spans 14 residues. V dropped 0 bases and J dropped 2 bases, with 5 bases sitting between them. The germline V gene encodes CDR1 LNHNV and CDR2 YYDKDF (reference sequence). The DNA of the CDR3 is TGTGCCACCAGCAGAGAGTGGGGCAATCAGCCCCAGCATTTT. This sequence encodes CATSREWGNQPQHF.

This clonotype was seen ten or more times. This chain uses TRBV5-6 with TRBJ2-1, with a weak D call TRBD1 (6 bases). Germline V gene data show CDR1 as SGHDT and CDR2 as YYEEEE. The CDR3 consists of 16 residues. Deletions cut 0 bases from V and 5 bases from J, with 15 bases between. Here the CDR3 reads CASSLVGWDKNNEQFF. The CDR3, as DNA: TGTGCCAGCAGCTTGGTGGGGTGGGACAAGAACAATGAGCAGTTCTTC.

This clonotype turned up a few times. V and J are TRBV10-3 and TRBJ1-2; 8 bases are shared with TRBD1. Germline V lookup: CDR1 ENHRY, CDR2 SYGVKD. V gave up 2 bases and J gave up 2 bases; unmatched junction bases: 4. CDR3 length: 15 residues. The CDR3 DNA is TGTGCCATCAGTGAGCCGGGACAGGCGAACTATGGCTACACCTTC. It is translated as CAISEPGQANYGYTF.

This chain connects TRBV28 to TRBJ2-7; 16 positions match TRBD2. V lost 6 bases to trimming and J lost 7 bases; unmatched junction nucleotides: 3. The length of the CDR3 is 14 residues. Germline CDR1 is MDHEN and CDR2 is SYDVKM. This chain's CDR3 is CASRGLAGGREQYF. The CDR3 DNA sequence: TGTGCCAGCAGGGGACTAGCGGGAGGGCGGGAGCAGTACTTC.

The chain employs TRBV29-1 and TRBJ2-5; TRBD2 agrees at 7 bases. CDR1 is SQVTM and CDR2 is ANQGSEA in the germline V gene. CDR3 size: 16 residues. The J segment lost 5 bases and the V segment lost 4 bases, leaving 16 bases of the junction unmatched. The CDR3 spells CSVGGFAGEGQETQYF. CDR3 DNA sequence: TGCAGCGTTGGGGGTTTTGCGGGAGAGGGGCAGGAGACCCAGTACTTC.

In its sample, this clonotype was seen a few times. The chain has TRBV5-5 and TRBJ1-1; no clear D. This CDR3 comprises 11 residues. Trimming pared 7 bases from V and 2 bases from J, leaving 6 bases between. Per germline, CDR1 SGHKS and CDR2 YYEKEE (reference sequence). CDR3 DNA sequence: TGTGCCAGCTATCTCAACACTGAAGCTTTCTTT. It codes for CASYLNTEAFF.